This is a list of T cell receptor beta chains from one sample in a study of shared clonotypes between healthy human individuals. Assay: immunoSEQ multiplex PCR; the TCRdb copy retains only in-frame clones and omits some. The data show approximately 2,200,000 clones, approximately 94% seen once. The sample comprised naive CD8+ T cells from PBMCs. The receptor source for this set is a man younger than 35 in good health. Some clones in this sample may be carry-over from other donors' samples. Both conserved end residues are part of each CDR3. D genes are given only for firm matches. Some rows have no size entry. The others give once, few or many, or a class for an expanded clone.

D gene: TRBD2
clone size: NA
J gene: TRBJ2-7
V gene: TRBV6-1
CDR3 protein: CASSEWASGAYEQYF
CDR3 DNA: TGTGCCAGCAGTGAATGGGCTAGCGGGGCCTACGAGCAGTACTTC

D gene: TRBD2
clone size: NA
J gene: TRBJ2-1
V gene: TRBV29-1
CDR3 protein: CSVLPSGRTGEQFF
CDR3 DNA: TGCAGCGTCTTGCCTAGCGGGAGGACAGGTGAGCAGTTCTTC

D gene: NA
clone size: NA
J gene: TRBJ2-7
V gene: TRBV28
CDR3 protein: CASSGTGVNEQYF
CDR3 DNA: TGTGCCAGCAGTGGGACGGGAGTGAACGAGCAGTACTTC

D gene: TRBD1
clone size: NA
J gene: TRBJ2-5
V gene: TRBV11-2
CDR3 protein: CASSVDRVEKTQYF
CDR3 DNA: TGTGCCAGCAGCGTGGACAGGGTCGAAAAGACCCAGTACTTC

D gene: TRBD2
clone size: NA
J gene: TRBJ2-3
V gene: TRBV28
CDR3 protein: CASTGLATSTDTQYF
CDR3 DNA: TGTGCCAGCACTGGACTAGCGACAAGCACAGATACGCAGTATTTT

D gene: NA
clone size: NA
J gene: TRBJ1-4
V gene: TRBV6-1
CDR3 protein: CASSDEGWDEKLFF
CDR3 DNA: TGTGCCAGCAGTGACGAAGGGTGGGATGAAAAACTGTTTTTT

D gene: TRBD1
clone size: NA
J gene: TRBJ1-1
V gene: TRBV7-9
CDR3 protein: CASSLDRVEAFF
CDR3 DNA: TGTGCCAGCAGCCTCGACAGGGTTGAAGCTTTCTTT

D gene: NA
clone size: NA
J gene: TRBJ2-3
V gene: TRBV27
CDR3 protein: CASQQHLRAVDTQYF
CDR3 DNA: TGTGCCAGCCAACAACACCTTCGGGCGGTGGATACGCAGTATTTT

D gene: TRBD1
clone size: NA
J gene: TRBJ1-5
V gene: TRBV5-8
CDR3 protein: CASSFLTGFGNQPQHF
CDR3 DNA: TGTGCCAGCAGCTTCCTGACAGGGTTCGGGAATCAGCCCCAGCATTTT

D gene: NA
clone size: NA
J gene: TRBJ2-7
V gene: TRBV29-1
CDR3 protein: CSVLGGNYEQYF
CDR3 DNA: TGCAGCGTCCTTGGCGGGAACTACGAGCAGTACTTC

D gene: NA
clone size: NA
J gene: TRBJ1-2
V gene: TRBV9
CDR3 protein: CASTNRSLAVGYLYGYTF
CDR3 DNA: TGTGCCAGCACTAACCGAAGTTTGGCAGTGGGGTACCTCTATGGCTACACCTTC

D gene: TRBD1
clone size: NA
J gene: TRBJ2-7
V gene: TRBV6-1
CDR3 protein: CASSESRTGGPYEQYF
CDR3 DNA: TGTGCCAGCAGTGAAAGTAGGACAGGGGGCCCCTACGAGCAGTACTTC

D gene: NA
clone size: NA
J gene: TRBJ2-3
V gene: TRBV9
CDR3 protein: CASSAGRGTDTQYF
CDR3 DNA: TGTGCCAGCAGCGCCGGACGGGGCACAGATACGCAGTATTTT

D gene: TRBD2
clone size: once
J gene: TRBJ2-7
V gene: TRBV11-2
CDR3 protein: CASSPLWTSGAYEQYF
CDR3 DNA: TGTGCCAGCAGCCCGCTTTGGACTAGCGGGGCCTACGAGCAGTACTTC

D gene: NA
clone size: NA
J gene: TRBJ2-2
V gene: TRBV11-2
CDR3 protein: CASSTWTGRDTGELFF
CDR3 DNA: TGTGCCAGCAGCACCTGGACAGGGAGGGACACCGGGGAGCTGTTTTTT

D gene: NA
clone size: NA
J gene: TRBJ1-1
V gene: TRBV27
CDR3 protein: CASSLSSSSREAFF
CDR3 DNA: TGTGCCAGCAGTTTATCTTCCAGCAGTCGGGAAGCTTTCTTT

D gene: TRBD2
clone size: NA
J gene: TRBJ2-1
V gene: TRBV7-9
CDR3 protein: CASSRTSGGPHEQFF
CDR3 DNA: TGTGCCAGCAGCCGGACTAGCGGGGGTCCCCATGAGCAGTTCTTC

D gene: NA
clone size: NA
J gene: TRBJ2-3
V gene: TRBV21-1
CDR3 protein: CASSKAPVRWGNTQYF
CDR3 DNA: TGTGCCAGCAGCAAAGCGCCAGTGAGGTGGGGGAATACGCAGTATTTT

D gene: NA
clone size: NA
J gene: TRBJ1-1
V gene: TRBV4-3
CDR3 protein: CASSQDGWGMNTEAFF
CDR3 DNA: TGCGCCAGCAGCCAAGATGGTTGGGGTATGAACACTGAAGCTTTCTTT

D gene: TRBD1
clone size: once
J gene: TRBJ1-2
V gene: TRBV11-2
CDR3 protein: CASSARTGDYGYTF
CDR3 DNA: TGTGCCAGCAGCGCCCGGACAGGGGACTATGGCTACACCTTC

D gene: NA
clone size: NA
J gene: TRBJ2-7
V gene: TRBV11-3
CDR3 protein: CASSFSGTGDEQYF
CDR3 DNA: TGTGCCAGCAGCTTTAGCGGGACAGGCGACGAGCAGTACTTC

D gene: NA
clone size: once
J gene: TRBJ2-1
V gene: TRBV13
CDR3 protein: CASSFIAANYNEQFF
CDR3 DNA: TGTGCCAGCAGCTTTATAGCGGCCAACTACAATGAGCAGTTCTTC

D gene: TRBD2
clone size: NA
J gene: TRBJ2-6
V gene: TRBV7-8
CDR3 protein: CASSPPGGVLGANVLTF
CDR3 DNA: TGTGCCAGCAGCCCTCCGGGGGGGGTATTAGGGGCCAACGTCCTGACTTTC

D gene: TRBD2
clone size: once
J gene: TRBJ2-1
V gene: TRBV28
CDR3 protein: CASSLTRTSGLEQFF
CDR3 DNA: TGTGCCAGCAGTTTAACACGGACTAGCGGATTAGAGCAGTTCTTC

D gene: TRBD1
clone size: NA
J gene: TRBJ2-2
V gene: TRBV27
CDR3 protein: CASGGTGGWGGELFF
CDR3 DNA: TGTGCCAGCGGCGGCACAGGGGGCTGGGGCGGGGAGCTGTTTTTT

D gene: NA
clone size: NA
J gene: TRBJ2-6
V gene: TRBV6-1
CDR3 protein: CASSAFLQGRTGANVLTF
CDR3 DNA: TGTGCCAGCAGTGCCTTTTTACAGGGTAGGACTGGGGCCAACGTCCTGACTTTC

D gene: NA
clone size: NA
J gene: TRBJ2-5
V gene: TRBV7-2
CDR3 protein: CASSGTGEVRETQYF
CDR3 DNA: TGTGCCAGCAGCGGCACGGGAGAAGTTCGAGAGACCCAGTACTTC

D gene: NA
clone size: NA
J gene: TRBJ2-4
V gene: TRBV7-9
CDR3 protein: CASSLRHRALMDIQYF
CDR3 DNA: TGTGCCAGCAGCCTCCGGCACAGGGCCTTAATGGACATTCAGTACTTC

D gene: NA
clone size: NA
J gene: TRBJ2-7
V gene: TRBV4-1
CDR3 protein: CASSPWEDYEQYF
CDR3 DNA: TGCGCCAGCAGCCCCTGGGAGGACTACGAGCAGTACTTC

D gene: TRBD2
clone size: NA
J gene: TRBJ2-1
V gene: TRBV23-1
CDR3 protein: CASSPNGRQREWGSYNEQFF
CDR3 DNA: TGCGCCAGCAGCCCCAACGGGCGACAGCGGGAGTGGGGGTCCTACAATGAGCAGTTCTTC

D gene: TRBD1
clone size: NA
J gene: TRBJ1-1
V gene: TRBV27
CDR3 protein: CASSITGGWYTEAFF
CDR3 DNA: TGTGCCAGCAGTATAACAGGGGGCTGGTACACTGAAGCTTTCTTT

D gene: TRBD1
clone size: NA
J gene: TRBJ2-7
V gene: TRBV19
CDR3 protein: CASRGTGDYEQYF
CDR3 DNA: TGTGCCAGTAGGGGGACAGGGGATTACGAGCAGTACTTC

D gene: NA
clone size: NA
J gene: TRBJ2-1
V gene: TRBV6-1
CDR3 protein: CASRADWNEQFF
CDR3 DNA: TGTGCCAGCAGGGCAGATTGGAATGAGCAGTTCTTC

D gene: TRBD1
clone size: NA
J gene: TRBJ2-2
V gene: TRBV6-5
CDR3 protein: CASSYYRGTGELFF
CDR3 DNA: TGTGCCAGCAGTTACTACAGGGGGACCGGGGAGCTGTTTTTT

D gene: TRBD2
clone size: NA
J gene: TRBJ2-7
V gene: TRBV7-8
CDR3 protein: CASSLSSGAYEQYF
CDR3 DNA: TGTGCCAGCAGCTTATCTAGCGGCGCCTACGAGCAGTACTTC

D gene: TRBD2
clone size: NA
J gene: TRBJ2-3
V gene: TRBV2
CDR3 protein: CASSDFPGREGGDTQYF
CDR3 DNA: TGTGCCAGCAGTGATTTTCCCGGGCGGGAGGGTGGAGATACGCAGTATTTT

D gene: TRBD1
clone size: NA
J gene: TRBJ1-5
V gene: TRBV28
CDR3 protein: CASIFRLGGDQPQHF
CDR3 DNA: TGTGCCAGCATCTTCCGTTTAGGGGGCGATCAGCCCCAGCATTTT

D gene: NA
clone size: NA
J gene: TRBJ1-2
V gene: TRBV27
CDR3 protein: CASMKTRGADGYTF
CDR3 DNA: TGTGCCAGCATGAAGACCCGGGGCGCTGATGGCTACACCTTC

D gene: TRBD2
clone size: NA
J gene: TRBJ2-7
V gene: TRBV28
CDR3 protein: CASLGLAAYEQYF
CDR3 DNA: TGTGCCAGCCTGGGACTAGCGGCCTACGAGCAGTACTTC

D gene: TRBD1
clone size: NA
J gene: TRBJ1-5
V gene: TRBV27
CDR3 protein: CASSLTTGDSNQPQHF
CDR3 DNA: TGTGCCAGCAGTTTAACGACAGGGGATAGCAATCAGCCCCAGCATTTT